This T cell receptor (beta chain) appears in the sequencing data of a study of blood T cell repertoires in COVID-19. Participants were aged about 18 to 90 years, lived in over 20 US areas, and enrolled virtually. Generated by immunoSEQ multiplex PCR, the TCRdb table keeps only in-frame clones and is missing some. This sample has 250,000 or so clones, with approximately 90% found just once. The V gene lost 3 bases and the J gene lost 2 bases, with 10 bases spanning the gap. The CDR3 length is 14 residues. Germline V gene lookup returns CDR1 KGHDR and CDR2 SFDVKD. Sequencing was carried out using PBMCs or T cells enriched from blood (not recorded which). V usage is TRBV24-1 and J usage is TRBJ2-7; TRBD1 is a possible D gene (6 bases). This receptor was identified in a woman under 40 with acute COVID-19. The CDR3, as DNA: TGTGCCACCAGTGATCCTGGACAGCCCTACGAGCAGTACTTC. It codes for CATSDPGQPYEQYF.